These T cell receptor beta chains were read from a single sample in a study of blood T cell repertoires in COVID-19. Using immunoSEQ multiplex PCR, the repertoire was profiled, and TCRdb retains in-frame clones only, with some absent. The sample has more than 400,000 clones; roughly 87% are singletons. Sequencing was performed on PBMCs or T cells enriched from blood (not recorded which). The source is a man between 18 and 35 years old who had recovered from COVID-19. CDR3s include the opening cysteine and the closing phenylalanine or tryptophan. A D gene is named only where the DNA matches it firmly. For some rows the clone size is stated as once, few or many, or as a class when expanded; others skip it.

d_gene,j_gene,abundance,v_gene,CDR3aa,CDR3nt
-,TRBJ2-7,-,TRBV6-6,CASSYSDIDSYEQYF,TGTGCCAGCAGTTACTCGGACATTGACTCCTACGAGCAGTACTTC
-,TRBJ1-2,once,TRBV6-1,CASSEVTGWDGYTF,TGTGCCAGCAGTGAAGTTACAGGGTGGGATGGCTACACCTTC
TRBD2,TRBJ2-3,-,TRBV3-1/TRBV3-2,CASSLHLSPASGSQDTQYF,TGTGCCAGCAGCCTCCATCTCTCCCCCGCTAGCGGGAGTCAGGATACGCAGTATTTT
-,TRBJ1-2,-,TRBV6-8,CASSQTSEEWSYGYTF,TGTGCCAGCAGTCAGACTTCTGAGGAATGGAGCTATGGCTACACCTTC
-,TRBJ1-1,-,TRBV15,CATSRVGAMNTEAFF,TGTGCCACCAGCAGAGTGGGGGCAATGAACACTGAAGCTTTCTTT
TRBD1,TRBJ2-7,-,TRBV24-1,CATSEVRDRTYEQYF,TGTGCCACCAGTGAAGTACGGGACAGGACCTACGAGCAGTACTTC
-,TRBJ1-2,-,TRBV3-1/TRBV3-2,CASSQGGGHTF,TGTGCCAGCAGCCAGGGAGGTGGCCACACCTTC
-,TRBJ1-4,many,TRBV2,CASSEGDTYNEKLFF,TGTGCCAGCAGTGAAGGGGACACTTATAATGAAAAACTGTTTTTT
-,TRBJ2-2,-,TRBV4-2,CASSKTRAGELFF,TGTGCCAGCAGCAAGACGAGGGCCGGGGAGCTGTTTTTT
-,TRBJ1-2,-,TRBV28,CASNSQGLYGYTF,TGTGCCAGCAACAGTCAGGGGCTCTATGGCTACACCTTC
TRBD2,TRBJ2-3,-,TRBV2,CASSEGVAGEGDTQYF,TGTGCCAGCAGTGAGGGGGTAGCGGGGGAGGGAGATACGCAGTATTTT
-,TRBJ1-4,once,TRBV6-5,CASSPLREKLFF,TGTGCCAGCAGTCCCCTCCGTGAAAAACTGTTTTTT
-,TRBJ1-1,-,TRBV5-1,CASSLDYEAFF,TGCGCCAGCAGCTTGGACTATGAAGCTTTCTTT
TRBD2,TRBJ2-3,-,TRBV4-1,CASSRPGLAVPDTQYF,TGCGCCAGCAGCCGTCCGGGACTAGCCGTTCCAGATACGCAGTATTTT
-,TRBJ1-2,-,TRBV3-1/TRBV3-2,CASSQAKTNHGYTF,TGTGCCAGCAGCCAAGCGAAAACTAACCATGGCTACACCTTC
TRBD1,TRBJ1-1,-,TRBV14,CASSQVGQGGTEAFF,TGTGCCAGCAGCCAAGTAGGGCAGGGGGGCACTGAAGCTTTCTTT
TRBD1,TRBJ1-5,few,TRBV28,CASSSGTGSQPQHF,TGTGCCAGCAGCTCCGGGACAGGGAGTCAGCCCCAGCATTTT
-,TRBJ1-1,-,TRBV5-1,CASSLAPGSDTEAFF,TGCGCCAGCAGCTTGGCGCCGGGAAGCGACACTGAAGCTTTCTTT
-,TRBJ1-5,-,TRBV6-5,CAGRGGSSNQPQHF,TGTGCCGGAAGGGGGGGCTCTAGCAATCAGCCCCAGCATTTT
TRBD2,TRBJ2-3,-,TRBV15,CATSPSGGSTDTQYF,TGTGCCACCAGCCCTAGCGGGGGTAGCACAGATACGCAGTATTTT
TRBD2,TRBJ2-7,-,TRBV5-8,CASRVLAEGPYEQYF,TGTGCCAGCAGGGTACTAGCGGAGGGCCCCTACGAGCAGTACTTC
-,TRBJ1-1,-,TRBV27,CASSFLQGEAFF,TGTGCCAGCAGTTTCCTACAGGGTGAAGCTTTCTTT
-,TRBJ2-1,-,TRBV5-1,CASSSLQGRSYNEQFF,TGCGCCAGCAGCTCCCTTCAGGGTCGATCCTACAATGAGCAGTTCTTC
-,TRBJ1-6,-,TRBV10-3,CAISERSGADSPLHF,TGTGCCATCAGTGAGCGTTCAGGGGCAGATTCACCCCTCCACTTT
-,TRBJ1-2,-,TRBV27,CASSLRRDGGYTF,TGTGCCAGCAGTTTGAGGAGAGATGGGGGCTACACCTTC
TRBD2,TRBJ2-2,-,TRBV19,CASMSSGGYTGELFF,TGTGCCAGTATGAGTAGCGGGGGCTACACCGGGGAGCTGTTTTTT
TRBD1,TRBJ1-4,-,TRBV6-5,CASSWTGGEKLFF,TGTGCCAGCAGCTGGACAGGGGGTGAAAAACTGTTTTTT
TRBD2,TRBJ2-1,-,TRBV3-1/TRBV3-2,CASSQGGSKYNEQFF,TGTGCCAGCAGCCAAGGCGGGAGTAAGTACAATGAGCAGTTCTTC
TRBD2,TRBJ2-1,-,TRBV5-1,CASSRYSGIYNEQFF,TGCGCCAGCAGCCGTTATAGCGGGATCTACAATGAGCAGTTCTTC
-,TRBJ1-1,-,TRBV5-1,CASSFEGNSNTEAFF,TGCGCCAGCAGCTTTGAGGGAAACTCGAACACTGAAGCTTTCTTT
TRBD1,TRBJ1-2,-,TRBV27,CASSSRTGSGYTF,TGTGCCAGCAGTTCTCGGACAGGGTCAGGCTACACCTTC
-,TRBJ1-2,-,TRBV2,CASSGDLYGYTF,TGTGCCAGCAGCGGGGATCTTTATGGCTACACCTTC
TRBD2,TRBJ2-7,-,TRBV28,CASSGLDYEQYF,TGTGCCAGCAGTGGACTAGACTACGAGCAGTACTTC
-,TRBJ1-1,-,TRBV5-1,CASSLFQGYPEAFF,TGCGCCAGCAGCTTGTTTCAGGGCTATCCTGAAGCTTTCTTT
-,TRBJ1-5,-,TRBV19,CASTSSHGAPNQPQHF,TGTGCCAGTACCTCATCTCATGGGGCCCCCAATCAGCCCCAGCATTTT
TRBD1,TRBJ2-1,-,TRBV6-5,CATHPPGGGQFF,TGTGCCACCCACCCCCCAGGGGGCGGCCAGTTCTTC
-,TRBJ2-2,once,TRBV11-3,CASSLSDTGELFF,TGTGCCAGCAGCTTGAGTGACACCGGGGAGCTGTTTTTT
TRBD1,TRBJ1-1,-,TRBV30,CAWSWGTDNTEAFF,TGTGCCTGGAGTTGGGGGACAGATAACACTGAAGCTTTCTTT
-,TRBJ1-4,-,TRBV5-5,CASSGTGSGDNEKLFF,TGTGCCAGCAGCGGAACAGGTTCGGGGGATAATGAAAAACTGTTTTTT
TRBD1,TRBJ1-3,-,TRBV27,CASSPTGGKRNTIYF,TGTGCCAGCAGTCCCACAGGGGGCAAGAGAAACACCATATATTTT